Presented here are 32 T cell receptor beta chains from one specimen sequenced in a study of blood T cell repertoires in COVID-19. The assay was immunoSEQ multiplex PCR, and TCRdb's table has in-frame clones only and misses some. In the table there are some 200,000 clones, about 92% of which are singletons. The sequencing sample was made of peripheral blood. These receptors came from a man aged 25-45 years with acute or convalescent COVID-19.

This chain links TRBV4-1 with TRBJ1-6, with D unclear. The CDR3 extends over 12 amino acids. Trimming cost V 2 bases and J 7 bases, with 3 bases left between them. Germline V gene lookup returns CDR1 MGHRA and CDR2 YSYEKL. The chain's CDR3 is CASSQPNSPLHF. CDR3 sequence (DNA): TGCGCCAGCAGCCAACCAAATTCACCCCTCCACTTT.

The rearrangement links TRBV9 to TRBJ2-5, with D maybe TRBD2 (6 bases). V was cut by 0 bases and J by 7 bases, with 16 bases left in between. Germline lookup yields CDR1 SGDLS and CDR2 YYNGEE. The CDR3 is 15 residues long. CDR3: CASSVEVSGTGTQYF. The CDR3 DNA is TGTGCCAGCAGCGTAGAGGTGTCCGGGACTGGGACCCAGTACTTC.

The chain combines TRBV9 with TRBJ2-7; a weak D match, TRBD1 (6 bases). Germline CDR1 and CDR2: SGDLS and YYNGEE. This CDR3 is 15 amino acids long. V shed 2 bases and J shed 5 bases, with 17 bases lying between them. CDR3 region: CASSVGDRPTHEQYF. CDR3 bases: TGTGCCAGCAGCGTTGGAGACAGGCCGACCCACGAGCAGTACTTC.

This clone was recorded only once. The J gene is TRBJ1-1, the V gene TRBV19, with a tentative D call TRBD1 (5 bases). V was shortened by 7 bases and J by 0 bases, with 21 bases between the two germline ends. Germline loops: CDR1 LNHDA, CDR2 SQIVND (reference sequence). The CDR3 is 17 residues long. The CDR3 spells CASTHSSLRAMNTEAFF. The CDR3 bases are TGTGCCAGTACCCATAGTAGCCTCAGGGCTATGAACACTGAAGCTTTCTTT.

The rearrangement joins TRBV18 to TRBJ2-1; TRBD2 might be the D (6 bases). This CDR3 spans 15 amino acids. Germline CDR1 and CDR2: KGHSH and LQKENI. Trimming removed 5 bases at V and 4 bases at J, with 15 bases between. The CDR3 spells CASSKLDREYNEQFF. In DNA form, the CDR3 reads TGTGCCAGCTCAAAGTTGGATCGGGAGTACAATGAGCAGTTCTTC.

This clone was detected once. The rearrangement uses TRBV30 and TRBJ2-3, with D uncertain. The CDR3 consists of 12 residues. Germline V CDR1 and CDR2: GTSNPN, SVGIG (reference sequence). Trimming cost V 1 base and J 4 bases, with 6 bases left between them. CDR3 residues: CAWSGLSDTQYF. The CDR3 bases are TGTGCCTGGAGTGGACTCTCAGATACGCAGTATTTT.

Here the CDR3 reads CASSLLWGRGTEAFF. The CDR3 nucleotides read TGCGCCAGCAGCTTGCTTTGGGGTCGGGGAACTGAAGCTTTCTTT. The rearrangement uses TRBV5-1 and TRBJ1-1; D gene unclear. The ends were cut back, 1 base at V and 5 bases at J, with 15 bases in the middle. Germline CDR1 and CDR2: SGHRS and YFSETQ. This CDR3 is 15 amino acids long.

The chain is built from TRBV19 and TRBJ1-5; 9 bases map to TRBD1. The CDR3 is 19 residues long. Germline assignment: CDR1 LNHDA and CDR2 SQIVND (reference sequence). V lost 4 bases and J lost 6; bases outside the gene matches: 19. As DNA, the CDR3 is TGTGCCAGTAGTACCTGGGACAGGGCACGAAGGAGAGGAGCTCAGCCCCAGCATTTT. Translating it yields CASSTWDRARRRGAQPQHF.

The V gene is TRBV20-1, the J gene TRBJ1-2, with 7 positions matching TRBD1. Germline loops: CDR1 DFQATT, CDR2 SNEGSKA (reference sequence). This CDR3 is built from 11 residues. V dropped 6 bases and J dropped 6; count of bases not matched to a gene: 4. The CDR3 region is CSAGQVNGYTF. In DNA, the CDR3 is TGCAGTGCCGGACAGGTGAATGGCTACACCTTC.

The chain carries TRBV30 and TRBJ1-2, with D possibly matching TRBD1 (5 bases). This CDR3 is built from 13 residues. Trimming stripped 0 bases from V and 7 bases from J, with 12 bases between. Germline CDR1 GTSNPN, CDR2 SVGIG (reference sequence). The CDR3 DNA reads TGTGCCTGGAGTGTACAGGAGAGAGGTGGCTACACCTTC. Translation: CAWSVQERGGYTF.

This clone has just a few counts. J is TRBJ2-2 and V is TRBV27, with D possibly matching TRBD2 (5 bases). CDR1 is MNHEY, CDR2 SMNVEV, per germline (reference sequence). This CDR3 is built from 16 residues. V lost 7 bases, J lost 3 bases, and 18 bases lay in between. CDR3 sequence: CASKKYGVTDTGELFF. In nucleotides, the CDR3 is TGTGCCAGCAAGAAGTACGGGGTAACGGACACCGGGGAGCTGTTTTTT.

J is TRBJ2-1 and V is TRBV11-2, with TRBD2 identical over 7 bases. The germline V gene has CDR1 SGHAT and CDR2 FQNNGV. This CDR3 contains 16 residues. Trimming at V came to 5 bases and at J to 0 bases, leaving 7 bases not matched to a gene. DNA of the CDR3: TGTGCCAGCAGCACCCTTGGCGGGAGCTCCTACAATGAGCAGTTCTTC. As protein: CASSTLGGSSYNEQFF.

The chain employs TRBV28 and TRBJ1-2; TRBD1 might be the D (5 bases). With 2 bases removed from V and 6 bases from J, the gap between germline ends came to 7 bases. The germline V gene encodes CDR1 MDHEN and CDR2 SYDVKM. The CDR3 has 12 amino acids. CDR3 in amino acids: CASSLTGDGYTF. CDR3 in DNA: TGTGCCAGCAGTTTAACGGGGGATGGCTACACCTTC.

This chain connects TRBV6-5 to TRBJ2-2; 7 nucleotides match TRBD1. The length of the CDR3 is 14 residues. CDR1 and CDR2 from the germline V gene are MNHEY and SVGAGI. Trimming removed 8 bases from V and 3 bases from J; junction bases left unmatched: 6. DNA for the CDR3: TGTGCCAGCCTCGCGACAGGGTACACCGGGGAGCTGTTTTTT. Its translation: CASLATGYTGELFF.

The chain has TRBV7-9 and TRBJ1-2; the match to TRBD1 covers 7 bases. The CDR3 runs to 13 residues. After removal of 5 bases from V and 8 bases from J, the junction contained 8 bases not matched to a gene. Germline CDR1 reads SEHNR; CDR2 reads FQNEAQ (reference sequence). The CDR3 spells CASSHIRGLGYTF. The DNA for the CDR3 is TGTGCCAGCAGCCACATCAGGGGGTTAGGCTACACCTTC.

This chain uses TRBV28 with TRBJ2-6; no clear D gene. Looked up from germline, CDR1 is MDHEN and CDR2 is SYDVKM. The CDR3 contains 16 residues. With 2 bases removed from V and 0 bases from J, the gap between germline ends came to 8 bases. This CDR3 reads CASSLVQISGANVLTF. The CDR3 nucleotides read TGTGCCAGCAGTTTAGTCCAGATCTCTGGGGCCAACGTCCTGACTTTC. Full variable domain (remainder filled in from reference TRBV28 and TRBJ2-6): DVKVTQSSRYLVKRTGEKVFLECVQDMDHENMFWYRQDPGLGLRLIYFSYDVKMKEKGDIPEGYSVSREKKERFSLILESASTNQTSMYLCASSLVQISGANVLTFGAGSRLTVL.

This rearrangement joins TRBV30 to TRBJ1-2, with 10 bases identical to TRBD1. CDR1 is GTSNPN, CDR2 SVGIG, per germline (reference sequence). Trimming at V came to 4 bases and at J to 0 bases, leaving 8 bases not matched to a gene. The CDR3 is 16 residues long. In nucleotides, the CDR3 is TGTGCCTGGAAGGGGACAGGGGCTTCGGCTAACTATGGCTACACCTTC. The encoded protein is CAWKGTGASANYGYTF.

The chain uses TRBV2 and TRBJ1-5; 7 positions match TRBD1. The CDR3 contains 15 residues. V trimming: 6 bases; J trimming: 4 bases; junction bases outside the gene matches: 9. Germline CDR1 is SNHLY and CDR2 is FYNNEI. The CDR3 region is CASSIQTGFNQPQHF. The CDR3 DNA is TGTGCCAGCAGCATTCAGACAGGGTTTAATCAGCCCCAGCATTTT.

The chain links TRBV28 to TRBJ2-7, with 7 bases aligning to TRBD2. The CDR3 contains 17 residues. The junction had 19 bases not matched to a gene; V was cut back by 6 bases and J by 5 bases. From germline, CDR1 is MDHEN and CDR2 SYDVKM. Here the CDR3 reads CASSSRDYFSIPNEQYF. The CDR3 coding sequence is TGTGCCAGCAGCAGCCGGGACTACTTTTCTATCCCCAACGAGCAGTACTTC.

The chain is built from TRBV5-1 and TRBJ2-3; 9 bases line up with TRBD1. Germline CDR1 is SGHRS and CDR2 is YFSETQ. With V trimmed by 4 bases and J by 4 bases, 1 base remained unmatched. CDR3 length equals 13 residues. The DNA of the CDR3 is TGCGCCAGCAGCACAGGGGGCCCAGATACGCAGTATTTT. It encodes CASSTGGPDTQYF.

This chain connects TRBV4-2 to TRBJ1-1; D unresolved. Germline CDR1 and CDR2: LGHNA and YNFKEQ. V lost 0 bases and J 4 bases, leaving 12 bases between the germline ends. The CDR3 covers 15 residues. The CDR3 protein is CASSQDLVAGTEAFF. CDR3 nucleotides: TGTGCCAGCAGCCAAGACCTCGTCGCGGGCACTGAAGCTTTCTTT.

The chain joins TRBV4-2 to TRBJ1-6; D ambiguous. V gave up 0 bases and J gave up 10 bases, with 13 bases separating them. CDR1 is LGHNA and CDR2 is YNFKEQ in the germline V gene. The CDR3 length is 15 residues. For the CDR3, the DNA is TGTGCCAGCAGCCAAGATTTGAATAGTCAATCACCCCTCCACTTT. Encoded protein: CASSQDLNSQSPLHF.

This clone was picked up a small number of times. The rearrangement uses TRBV27 and TRBJ1-6; TRBD1 matches at 9 bases. This CDR3 comprises 16 residues. After removal of 6 bases from V and 7 bases from J, the junction contained 10 bases not matched to a gene. CDR1 is MNHEY, CDR2 SMNVEV, per germline (reference sequence). Here the CDR3 reads CASSIQGASWNSPLHF. The CDR3 region has the DNA TGTGCCAGCAGCATACAGGGGGCTAGTTGGAATTCACCCCTCCACTTT.

This chain uses TRBV28 with TRBJ2-3, with D uncertain. This CDR3 spans 13 amino acids. Per the germline V gene, CDR1 is MDHEN and CDR2 is SYDVKM. CDR3 nucleotide sequence: TGTGCTTGGCAGGAACCTAGCACAGATACGCAGTATTTT. This encodes CAWQEPSTDTQYF.

This clone was counted a single time. The chain recombines TRBV20-1 with TRBJ2-1; D unclear. This CDR3 is built from 11 residues. V lost 5 bases and J lost 4, with 6 bases in between. Germline V gives CDR1 DFQATT, CDR2 SNEGSKA (reference sequence). The CDR3 DNA reads TGCAGTGCTCAGTCATACAATGAGCAGTTCTTC. This translates into CSAQSYNEQFF.

The chain couples TRBV28 to TRBJ1-2; the D gene is possibly TRBD1 (6 bases). The germline CDR1 and CDR2 sequences are MDHEN and SYDVKM. Trimming removed 8 bases at V and 6 bases at J, with 16 bases between. The CDR3 length is 13 residues. Written as DNA, the CDR3 is TGTGCCAGCGGAAATCTACAGGGACATGGCTACACCTTC. It specifies CASGNLQGHGYTF.

This chain joins TRBV5-4 and TRBJ2-3, with D possibly matching TRBD2 (6 bases). The CDR3 has 14 amino acids. V lost 0 bases and J 3 bases, leaving 8 bases between the germline ends. The germline CDR1 and CDR2 sequences are SGHNT and YYREEE (reference sequence). The CDR3 spells CASSLGAGTDTQYF. The DNA of the CDR3 is TGTGCCAGCAGCTTGGGAGCGGGTACAGATACGCAGTATTTT.

V gene TRBV28 combines with J gene TRBJ2-7; D is unclear. Trimming took off 3 bases at V and 1 base at J, with 10 bases between the two ends. The CDR3 totals 14 residues. CDR1 and CDR2 from the germline V gene are MDHEN and SYDVKM. The CDR3 loop is CASSLVRISYEQYF. For the CDR3, the DNA is TGTGCCAGCAGTTTGGTCAGGATTTCCTACGAGCAGTACTTC.

The rearrangement links TRBV15 to TRBJ2-5; D perhaps matches TRBD2 (6 bases). Germline CDR1 and CDR2: LNHNV and YYDKDF (reference sequence). The CDR3 totals 14 residues. V lost 0 bases to trimming and J lost 5 bases, with 10 bases between them. CDR3 region: CATSRDRAGETQYF. The CDR3 coding sequence is TGTGCCACCAGCAGAGATCGGGCGGGGGAGACCCAGTACTTC.

The count of this clone is one. The chain has TRBV28 and TRBJ2-3; 9 bases are a match to TRBD2. Germline V gene sequence: CDR1 MDHEN, CDR2 SYDVKM. The junction had 9 bases not matched to a gene; V was cut back by 7 bases and J by 4 bases. The CDR3 spans 15 residues. The CDR3 DNA reads TGTGCCAGCACCGTAGCGGGAGCTCGGCCAGATACGCAGTATTTT. This codes for CASTVAGARPDTQYF.

The chain is built from TRBV5-1 and TRBJ1-4, with D perhaps matching TRBD1 (6 bases). The germline CDR1 and CDR2 sequences are SGHRS and YFSETQ. V shed 3 bases and J shed 2 bases, with 20 bases lying between them. CDR3 length: 18 amino acids. The CDR3 bases are TGCGCCAGCAGCTCATCAGGGGAGTCCGTGAGGACTAATGAAAAACTGTTTTTT. This gives the protein CASSSSGESVRTNEKLFF.

The chain is built from TRBV5-1 and TRBJ2-1, with 12 bases lining up with TRBD2. Germline trimming cut 3 bases from V and 5 bases from J; bases unmatched to any gene: 3. CDR1 SGHRS and CDR2 YFSETQ come from the germline V gene. The CDR3 has 15 amino acids. CDR3 sequence reads: CASSSGLAGNNEQFF. CDR3 in DNA: TGCGCCAGCAGCTCCGGACTAGCGGGGAACAATGAGCAGTTCTTC.